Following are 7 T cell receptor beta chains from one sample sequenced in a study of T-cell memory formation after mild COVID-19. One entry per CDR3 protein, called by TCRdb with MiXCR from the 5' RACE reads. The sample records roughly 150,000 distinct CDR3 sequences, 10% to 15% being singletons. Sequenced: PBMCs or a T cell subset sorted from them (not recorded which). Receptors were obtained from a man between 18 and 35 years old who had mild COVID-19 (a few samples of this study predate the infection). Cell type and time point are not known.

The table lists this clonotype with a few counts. This chain's CDR3 is CSARDWRDQETQYF. CDR3 sequence (DNA): TGCAGTGCTAGAGATTGGCGCGACCAAGAGACCCAGTACTTC. V gene TRBV20-1 combines with J gene TRBJ2-5; D gene uncertain. Trimming stripped 0 bases from V and 0 bases from J, with 8 bases between. CDR1 and CDR2 from the germline V gene are DFQATT and SNEGSKA (reference sequence). The CDR3 covers 14 residues.

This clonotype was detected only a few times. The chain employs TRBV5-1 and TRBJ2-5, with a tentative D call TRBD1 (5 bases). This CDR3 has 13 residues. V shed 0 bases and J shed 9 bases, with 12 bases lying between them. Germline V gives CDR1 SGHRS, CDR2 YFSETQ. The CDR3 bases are TGCGCCAGCAGCTTGGTTGGGAAAGGGGCCCAGTACTTC. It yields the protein CASSLVGKGAQYF.

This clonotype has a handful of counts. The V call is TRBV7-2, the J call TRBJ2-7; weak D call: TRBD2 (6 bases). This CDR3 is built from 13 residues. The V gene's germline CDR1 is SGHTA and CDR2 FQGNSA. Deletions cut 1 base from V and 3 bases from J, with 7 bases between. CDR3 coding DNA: TGTGCCAGCAGCTTAGTGGGGGGCTACGAGCAGTACGTC. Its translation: CASSLVGGYEQYV.

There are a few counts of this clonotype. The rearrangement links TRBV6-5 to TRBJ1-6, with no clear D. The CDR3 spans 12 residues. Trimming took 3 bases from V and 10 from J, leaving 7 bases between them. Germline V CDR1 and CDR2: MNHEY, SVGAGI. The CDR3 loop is CASSYSGSPLHF. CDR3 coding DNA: TGTGCCAGCAGTTATTCGGGATCACCCCTCCACTTT.

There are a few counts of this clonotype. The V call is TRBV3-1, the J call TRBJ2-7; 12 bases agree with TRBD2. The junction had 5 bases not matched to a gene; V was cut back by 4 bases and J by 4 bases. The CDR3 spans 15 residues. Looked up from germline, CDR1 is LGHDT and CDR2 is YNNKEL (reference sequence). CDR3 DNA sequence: TGTGCCAGCAGCCCGTGGACTAGCGGGGAGTACGAGCAGTACTTC. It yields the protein CASSPWTSGEYEQYF.

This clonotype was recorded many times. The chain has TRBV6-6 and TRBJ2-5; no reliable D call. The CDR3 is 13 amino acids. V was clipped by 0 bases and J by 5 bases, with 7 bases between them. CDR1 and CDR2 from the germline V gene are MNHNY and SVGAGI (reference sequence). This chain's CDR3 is CASSYSLGETQYF. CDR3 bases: TGTGCCAGCAGTTACTCGCTAGGGGAGACCCAGTACTTC.

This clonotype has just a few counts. CDR3: CASSPEGGSYNEQFF. CDR3 bases: TGTGCCAGCAGCCCAGAGGGGGGCTCCTACAATGAGCAGTTCTTC. The genes are TRBV9 and TRBJ2-1; D is tentatively TRBD1 or TRBD2 (6 bases each). This CDR3 region has 15 residues. The germline gives CDR1 SGDLS, CDR2 YYNGEE. V lost 4 bases to trimming and J lost 0 bases, with 11 bases between them.